This TCR beta chain was identified during a study of T cell responses to AZD1222 COVID-19 vaccine. Whole-study results and caveats: The repertoires were collected only after the peak T cell response. Across spike, vaccine-associated CD4 TCRs were found, dominant at 160-218 and 743-854.

A word on this clone: The antigen remains unidentified.

V lost 2 bases to trimming and J lost 6 bases, with 7 bases between them. CDR3 length: 13 residues. Germline V CDR1 and CDR2: MDHEN, SYDVKM. Repertoires were generated with immunoSEQ multiplex PCR, while TCRdb's copy carries only in-frame clones and drops some. Here the sample spans 88,000 or so clones, roughly 91% being singletons. This material consisted of peripheral blood, taken 28 days after the second AZD1222 dose. The chain combines TRBV28 with TRBJ2-2; maybe TRBD1 (5 bases). The receptor's source is an adult who received the AZD1222 COVID-19 vaccine. The CDR3 spells CASSLRGAGELFF. CDR3 sequence (DNA): TGTGCCAGCAGTTTAAGGGGTGCCGGGGAGCTGTTTTTT.